This entry describes one T cell receptor (beta chain). No cognate antigen has been identified for it. Per-nucleotide qualities are absent, and no much larger clonotype sits a single base away. The cohort was made up of roughly 670 healthy bone marrow donors. At the time of sampling, every cohort member was nominally healthy, though immune exposures that went unrecorded were likely present. The donor tested CMV seropositive and was one of the 289 seropositive cohort members. A peripheral blood sample was provided by each donor, and peripheral blood mononuclear cells were used for TCR beta sequencing. Genomic DNA was extracted from the blood cell samples with the Qiagen DNeasy Blood Extraction Kit. The data were taken from a study of cytomegalovirus exposure and HLA in healthy donors (dated by TCRdb to about 2017). Regarding the research as a whole: According to an earlier analysis of around 600 of the donors, 150 million to 200 million T cells yielded 100 million or so unique TCR beta sequences and around 280 Gb of sequence data. An early release covering 500 to 750 HLA-typed donors comprised 300 to 350 gigabases of sequencing data and around 80 million unique TCR sequences. The genetic ancestry cluster associated with self-reported Caucasian donors included roughly 84% of the 398 genotyped donors. The aim of the study was to test whether cataloging public T cell receptors could identify signatures of past pathogen exposure. The study used immunosequencing to profile the T cell repertoires of several hundred subjects and linked those repertoires to cytomegalovirus serostatus. A separate validation cohort of roughly 130 different subjects was used in addition to the 666-subject first cohort. The study combined high-throughput TCR immunosequencing, statistical association of individual TCRs with disease status, and machine learning to predict cytomegalovirus infection status. A later analysis re-examined previously published TCR beta repertoires from more than 600 donors and added high-resolution HLA genotyping to investigate patterns of TCR occurrence. Rather than using new phenotypic data, the later analysis identified candidate immune exposures from TCR beta sequences and from how often those sequences occurred across donors. An earlier analysis of several hundred of the donors used high-throughput TCR beta sequencing to judge whether each TCR beta V gene segment behaved as functional or pseudogenic. Alongside the repertoire data, information on donor age, sex, ethnicity and CMV serostatus was compiled. A later genetic analysis took genome-wide SNP genotypes for about three fifths of the roughly 670 donors and used that subset as a discovery cohort. All discovery cohort repertoires had been generated on a single sequencing platform. Class I and class II HLA loci were covered by the typing at four-digit resolution. Typing coverage varied by locus: roughly 629-630 donors for A, B, C, DRB1 and DQB1; approximately 560 for DQA1; over 600 for DPA1; roughly 470 for DPB1. Four to six DR-DQ haplotypes were handled as single units for association and clustering, since linkage in the cohort was strong. On average, 235,054 unique TCR beta nucleotide sequences were sequenced per donor among some 420 genotyped donors of the cohort, with 15% to 20% of those sequences being non-productive. What the research found in general, with its limitations: The earlier analysis of about 600 of the donors excluded around 17 rarely observed V segments, including chromosome 9 orphons, because counts were too low. Compared with the approximately 600-donor mean, donors in an Asian-associated ancestry cluster had fewer N-insertions in productive TCRs, according to a later genetic analysis. Presence/absence analyses assumed roughly uniform sequencing depth across donors, an assumption that may not hold. An earlier analysis of roughly 570 of the donors showed that most TCR beta V segments appeared in productive rearrangements either about 87% or about 30% of the time, which broadly matched IMGT annotations. In vitro tests confirmed that a few of the cytomegalovirus-associated TCR beta chains recognize cytomegalovirus antigens. In a later analysis, the rate of TCR association differed among HLA loci, with DRB1 alleles having the most associated TCRs and HLA-C alleles having the fewest. Specific HLA alleles were associated with over 15,000 TCR beta sequences at a false discovery rate of 0.05 in a later analysis. A cluster of highly shared sequence variants was judged likely to represent a technical artifact of the sequencing pipeline. A further reported finding was that TCR beta sequences accurately predicted the HLA-A and HLA-B alleles for most subjects in the first cohort. This cohort had only TCR beta chains sequenced, and the lack of alpha or paired-chain data limited which features could be detected. An association between a missense DCLRE1C variant and V-gene and J-gene trimming of TCR beta chains was found in a later genetic analysis and replicated in an independent cohort. The only immune exposure information available for the cohort was CMV serostatus. HLA typing was unavailable for some donors at each locus, so association tests used only the typed subset. According to a later analysis, parvovirus B19, influenza, CMV and Epstein-Barr virus appeared linked to several top co-occurrence clusters. Linkage disequilibrium might explain the correlated functional status among segregating V segments, but an unknown experimental factor could not be ruled out. A total of 164 TCR beta chains were listed by the study as associated with cytomegalovirus. According to a later analysis, most CMV-associated TCR beta chains appeared to be HLA-restricted, and the HLA associations seemed to be driven largely by CMV exposure. The authors suggested that the approach could potentially be generalized to other disease states and immunological phenotypes. Strong co-occurrence of HLA alleles, especially DR and DQ, made assigning TCR associations to individual alleles difficult. Compared with equally common non-associated chains, HLA-associated TCR beta chains in a later analysis were more clonally expanded and had lower generation probabilities. Cytomegalovirus status was reported to be diagnosed by the classifier with high specificity and sensitivity in both the original and validation cohorts. Across donors, most TCR sequences were observed very rarely, whereas some public TCRs were present in many individuals.

The method was the immunoSEQ multiplex PCR assay. For the multiplex PCR, a mixture combining 60 forward primers for TCR Vbeta segments and 13 reverse primers for TCR Jbeta segments was used. The CDR3 region of rearranged TCR beta genes was amplified from genomic DNA by a multiplex PCR assay. Amplified TCR beta libraries were sequenced as 87-base-pair reads on the Illumina HiSeq System. The study's processing was this. A later analysis counted tens of millions of unique TCR beta chains across the 670 or so repertoires, and some 12 million of these chains were shared by at least two donors. A nearest-neighbor algorithm error-corrected the raw reads and collapsed the reads into unique sequences, merging closely related sequences to remove PCR and sequencing errors. Alignment of CDR3 sequences to IMGT reference sequences was used to assign V, D and J gene segments. For a sequence to be retained, a match of at least six nucleotides to both a V gene segment and a J gene segment was required. Rearrangements were called productive when the CDR3 lacked stop codons and stayed in frame with V and J; all others were non-productive. CDR3 was defined by IMGT convention, running from the second conserved V-encoded cysteine to the conserved J-encoded phenylalanine. The earlier analysis of about 590 of the donors excluded sequences that lacked an unambiguous match to a single V gene segment. An earlier analysis of several hundred of the donors called V segments functional above 56.7% productive rearrangements and segregating when the between-donor standard deviation exceeded 5%. To diagnose cytomegalovirus status from the catalog of TCR beta chain sequences, a statistical classification framework was built. V and J gene assignment, in a later analysis, came from comparing TCR nucleotide sequences with IMGT/GENE-DB human TR gene sequences. A later analysis assigned CDR3 sequences and most-parsimonious VDJ recombination scenarios with the TCRdist pipeline. In a later analysis, each TCR beta chain was defined by its CDR3 amino acid sequence together with its V-gene family, and reads without a unique V-gene family were excluded. A later analysis removed several hundred highly shared, low-generation-probability nucleotide sequences to deal with suspected cross-contamination and a sequencing artifact. A later analysis calculated a clonal expansion index for each public chain from normalized within-repertoire ranks of inferred template counts. Generation probabilities in a later analysis came from a VDJ recombination model fitted to out-of-frame rearrangements, and those results were checked against IGoR. In a later analysis, TCR-TCR, TCR-HLA and TCR-CMV co-occurrence was scored with hypergeometric tests, and a repertoire-size bias correction was applied to TCR pairs. False discovery rates were estimated in a later analysis by permuting HLA or CMV assignments 20 times. In a later analysis, co-occurring TCRs were grouped using DBSCAN, with TCRdist sequence similarity added in when clustering inside HLA-allele-positive subsets. Repertoires with fewer than 30,000 or more than 120,000 public chains were left out of co-occurrence clustering, as were five repertoires with anomalous nucleotide sharing. What TCRdb holds here is the immuneACCESS table cut down to in-frame rearrangements. Part of the clones is not present; checked against another copy, under half of the missing clones reflect an unresolved V gene, and the others are unexplained. V and J calls plus clone size are reproduced from that table; the DNA served to infer D and trimming. Present in this sample are around 190,000 clones, about 81% of which were seen just once. 4.5% to 5.5% of the sample is held by the ten biggest clonotypes.

The receptor was isolated from a young man in good health and CMV-seropositive. Sequenced: PBMCs.

The DNA sequence reads TGTGCCAGCAGCTTAGTGGTCGGAGCCTACGAGCAGTACTTC. Translated, it reads CASSLVVGAYEQYF. Recombination linked TRBV13 to TRBJ2-7, with the D gene uncertain. The CDR1 and CDR2 encoded by the germline V gene (reference sequence) are PRHDT and FYEKMQ. Cut back by 1 base and 2 bases, the V and J ends lie 9 bases apart. The CDR3, from cysteine to phenylalanine, totals 14 residues. The only DNA kept is the CDR3, 42 bases in frame from the first base.